A single sample gave rise to the 30 T cell receptor beta chains below, sequenced in a study of cytomegalovirus exposure and HLA in healthy donors. Some clones are missing from TCRdb's copy, which holds only in-frame ones; the method was immunoSEQ multiplex PCR. This table has under 300,000 clones, 90% appearing once. Specimen: PBMCs. These receptors were obtained from a woman under 30 in good health and CMV-seronegative.

The DNA for the CDR3 is TGTGCCAGCAGCTTTTATGGGGGACAGAACAATCAGCCCCAGCATTTT. It encodes CASSFYGGQNNQPQHF. The chain has TRBV5-6 and TRBJ1-5; TRBD1 matches 7 bases. J gave up 3 bases and V 2 bases, and 8 bases lay outside the gene matches. The length of the CDR3 is 16 residues. Per germline, CDR1 SGHDT and CDR2 YYEEEE.

This clone appeared once. V gene TRBV30 combines with J gene TRBJ1-1, with 8 positions matching TRBD1. Trimming cost V 4 bases and J 5 bases; bases outside gene matches: 15. The CDR3 loop spans 16 amino acids. Germline V gene lookup returns CDR1 GTSNPN and CDR2 SVGIG (reference sequence). The DNA of the CDR3 is TGTGCCTGGACCCTCGGACAGGGAGGGTGGCGGACTGAAGCTTTCTTT. It codes for CAWTLGQGGWRTEAFF.

V gene TRBV18 combines with J gene TRBJ1-5; no reliable D call. CDR3 length equals 17 residues. V gave up 0 bases and J gave up 2 bases, with 14 bases separating them. CDR1 and CDR2 (germline): KGHSH, LQKENI. CDR3 coding DNA: TGTGCCAGCTCACCACCGTTGGGGAGAGAGGGCAATCAGCCCCAGCATTTT. It encodes CASSPPLGREGNQPQHF.

The chain links TRBV7-2 to TRBJ2-5, with D possibly matching TRBD2 (5 bases). This CDR3 comprises 13 residues. The ends were cut back, 1 base at V and 5 bases at J, with 8 bases in the middle. Germline values: CDR1 SGHTA, CDR2 FQGNSA. The CDR3, as DNA: TGTGCCAGCAGCTTAGGTAGCGAGGAGACCCAGTACTTC. Its translation is CASSLGSEETQYF. Using reference TRBV7-2 and TRBJ2-5 for the parts outside the CDR3, the full variable domain is GAGVSQSPSNKVTEKGKDVELRCDPISGHTALYWYRQSLGQGLEFLIYFQGNSAPDKSGLPSDRFSAERTGGSVSTLTIQRTQQEDSAVYLCASSLGSEETQYFGPGTRLLVL.

J is TRBJ1-5 and V is TRBV28; TRBD1 matches 9 bases. Germline lookup yields CDR1 MDHEN and CDR2 SYDVKM. V trimming: 3 bases; J trimming: 4 bases; junction bases outside the gene matches: 4. This CDR3 contains 15 residues. The CDR3 region has the DNA TGTGCCAGCAGTTTTGGAGGGACAGGGAATCAGCCCCAGCATTTT. As protein: CASSFGGTGNQPQHF.

The V call is TRBV4-1, the J call TRBJ1-5; D not certain. The germline CDR1 and CDR2 sequences are MGHRA and YSYEKL. The ends were cut back, 3 bases at V and 1 base at J, with 16 bases in the middle. The CDR3 totals 17 residues. CDR3 sequence reads: CASSHQWRQESNQPQHF. As DNA, the CDR3 is TGCGCCAGCAGCCACCAATGGAGGCAGGAAAGCAATCAGCCCCAGCATTTT.

This clone was seen just once. The chain carries TRBV28 and TRBJ1-6, with a tentative D call TRBD1 (5 bases). This CDR3 is built from 16 residues. Trimming removed 8 bases at V and 7 bases at J, with 21 bases between. From germline, CDR1 is MDHEN and CDR2 SYDVKM. In DNA, the CDR3 is TGTGCCAGCCATCCTGGATGGGGAAAGGGGAATTCACCCCTCCACTTT. Translated, it gives CASHPGWGKGNSPLHF.

The chain has TRBV10-2 and TRBJ2-2; TRBD1 matches 9 bases. Germline CDR1 is WSHSY and CDR2 is SAAADI. The CDR3 length is 17 residues. With V trimmed by 4 bases and J by 5 bases, 11 bases remained unmatched. The CDR3 here is CASSGRGQGIWTGELFF. DNA of the CDR3: TGCGCCAGCAGTGGCCGGGGACAGGGTATTTGGACCGGGGAGCTGTTTTTT.

The chain joins TRBV9 to TRBJ2-3, with D possibly being TRBD1 (6 bases). The V gene's germline CDR1 is SGDLS and CDR2 YYNGEE. Between the trimmed V and J ends, which lost 4 bases and 3 bases, there was a span of 9 bases. CDR3 length: 13 residues. The CDR3: CASSPQGTDTQYF. The CDR3 bases are TGTGCCAGCAGCCCACAGGGAACAGATACGCAGTATTTT.

This chain connects TRBV5-4 to TRBJ2-3; the match to TRBD2 covers 12 bases. CDR1 and CDR2 (germline): SGHNT, YYREEE (reference sequence). This CDR3 spans 16 amino acids. V was pared by 4 bases and J by 2 bases, with 5 bases of the junction left unmatched. The CDR3 DNA reads TGTGCCAGCAGCCCAGGGACTAGCGGGTACACAGATACGCAGTATTTT. Translating it yields CASSPGTSGYTDTQYF.

The J gene is TRBJ1-5, the V gene TRBV7-9; TRBD1 might be the D (6 bases). Germline V gene lookup returns CDR1 SEHNR and CDR2 FQNEAQ (reference sequence). The CDR3 runs 14 residues. V lost 5 bases and J 4 bases, leaving 12 bases between the germline ends. For the CDR3, the DNA is TGTGCCAGCAGCCGCGGGGGGCTGAATCAGCCCCAGCATTTT. It is translated as CASSRGGLNQPQHF.

In this sample, this clone turned up a few times. The chain carries TRBV6-1 and TRBJ2-7; no clear D. V was trimmed by 5 bases and J by 1 base, leaving 12 bases between them. Germline loops: CDR1 MNHNS, CDR2 SASEGT. CDR3 length: 14 residues. CDR3 loop: CASSRQETSYEQYV. In DNA form, the CDR3 reads TGTGCCAGCAGTAGGCAGGAAACTTCCTACGAGCAGTACGTC.

This chain joins TRBV4-3 and TRBJ2-5; 13 bases match TRBD2. V shed 1 base, J shed 5 bases, and the junction held 10 bases outside the gene matches. CDR1 is LGHNA, CDR2 YSLEER, per germline. This CDR3 is built from 18 residues. As DNA, the CDR3 is TGCGCCAGCAGCCAAGCCGGGACTAGCGGGATGCCGGGGGAGACCCAGTACTTC. The encoded protein is CASSQAGTSGMPGETQYF.

This rearrangement joins TRBV2 to TRBJ2-2; TRBD2 might be the D (5 bases). The ends were cut back, 7 bases at V and 7 bases at J, with 13 bases in the middle. The CDR3 consists of 13 residues. CDR1 and CDR2 (germline): SNHLY, FYNNEI. In DNA, the CDR3 is TGTGCCAGCACCTGGACTCCCGGCGGGGAGCTGTTTTTT. This gives the protein CASTWTPGGELFF.

A few counts support this clone. The chain recombines TRBV11-2 with TRBJ1-2; the D gene is possibly TRBD1 (6 bases). The CDR3 has 12 amino acids. The germline gives CDR1 SGHAT, CDR2 FQNNGV. V was trimmed by 0 bases and J by 7 bases, leaving 6 bases between them. CDR3 nucleotides: TGTGCCAGCAGCTTAGACAGGGGTGGCTACACCTTC. As protein: CASSLDRGGYTF.

This clone was seen a single time. V and J are TRBV28 and TRBJ1-6; 8 positions match TRBD1. V was pared by 6 bases and J by 4 bases, with 8 bases of the junction left unmatched. CDR1 is MDHEN and CDR2 is SYDVKM in the germline V gene. The CDR3 runs 16 residues. The CDR3 loop is CASRGPGGAYNSPLHF. The CDR3 coding sequence is TGTGCCAGCAGGGGACCAGGGGGCGCTTATAATTCACCCCTCCACTTT.

This chain joins TRBV27 and TRBJ2-1; weak D call: TRBD1 (5 bases). Germline loops: CDR1 MNHEY, CDR2 SMNVEV (reference sequence). This CDR3 contains 15 residues. The V end was cut by 0 bases, the J end by 4 bases, with 10 bases between. The CDR3 region is CASSLSTAPYNEQFF. For the CDR3, the DNA is TGTGCCAGCAGTTTATCGACAGCCCCGTACAATGAGCAGTTCTTC.

This clone was picked up many times. Other DNA sequences from this sample encode an identical CDR3 as well. The CDR3 region has the DNA TGTGCCAGCAGTGAAGGGGACAGCTCCTACGAGCAGTACGTC. Its protein product is CASSEGDSSYEQYV. The rearrangement links TRBV6-1 to TRBJ2-7, with TRBD1 identical over 7 bases. The CDR3 has 14 residues. Germline-derived CDR1 and CDR2 are MNHNS and SASEGT. V lost 1 base and J lost 0; bases outside the gene matches: 0.

This clone was seen only once. The J gene is TRBJ1-4, the V gene TRBV9; weak D call: TRBD1 (6 bases). CDR1 and CDR2 from the germline V gene are SGDLS and YYNGEE. Trimming left V 3 bases short and J 6 bases short, with 15 bases between. This CDR3 is 15 amino acids long. The CDR3 is CASSAGLEGDEKLFF. CDR3 DNA: TGTGCCAGCAGCGCGGGCCTCGAGGGGGATGAAAAACTGTTTTTT.

V usage is TRBV11-2 and J usage is TRBJ2-7; 7 bases agree with TRBD1. There are 13 residues in the CDR3. Germline V gives CDR1 SGHAT, CDR2 FQNNGV. The J segment lost 3 bases and the V segment lost 4 bases, leaving 3 bases of the junction unmatched. CDR3 DNA sequence: TGTGCCAGCAGCTCGACAGGGAACTACGAGCAGTACGTC. It codes for CASSSTGNYEQYV.

The genes are TRBV27 and TRBJ1-2; D may be TRBD1 (6 bases). CDR1 and CDR2 (germline): MNHEY, SMNVEV (reference sequence). Trimming removed 6 bases from V and 0 bases from J, with 20 bases in between. The CDR3 spans 17 residues. CDR3 amino acids: CASRGTAGTRTNYGYTF. The CDR3 DNA reads TGTGCCAGCAGGGGCACCGCCGGGACACGGACTAACTATGGCTACACCTTC.

The chain recombines TRBV29-1 with TRBJ2-1; 9 nucleotides line up with TRBD1. CDR3 length: 14 residues. J gave up 7 bases and V 8 bases, and 12 bases lay outside the gene matches. The germline V gene has CDR1 SQVTM and CDR2 ANQGSEA. The chain's CDR3 is CSYSGQGILNEQFF. The CDR3 DNA sequence: TGCAGCTACTCGGGACAGGGTATCCTAAATGAGCAGTTCTTC.

This chain joins TRBV19 and TRBJ2-7; 7 nucleotides align to TRBD1. V shed 3 bases, J shed 2 bases, and the junction held 4 bases outside the gene matches. Looked up from germline, CDR1 is LNHDA and CDR2 is SQIVND (reference sequence). The CDR3 contains 14 residues. CDR3 DNA sequence: TGTGCCAGTAGTATGAGACAGGGACCCTACGAGCAGTACTTC. It codes for CASSMRQGPYEQYF.

The V gene is TRBV29-1, the J gene TRBJ2-1, with a tentative D call TRBD2 (5 bases). CDR1 is SQVTM and CDR2 is ANQGSEA in the germline V gene. This CDR3 has 13 residues. V dropped 3 bases and J dropped 6 bases, with 12 bases sitting between them. CDR3 in DNA: TGCAGCGTTGACGGCCCCACTAGCAATGAGCAGTTCTTC. This gives the protein CSVDGPTSNEQFF.

V usage is TRBV29-1 and J usage is TRBJ1-2, with 7 bases matching TRBD1. V lost 7 bases and J lost 4; bases outside the gene matches: 9. Germline CDR1 reads SQVTM; CDR2 reads ANQGSEA. There are 13 residues in the CDR3. Here the CDR3 reads CSALTSGGYGYTF. The CDR3, as DNA: TGCAGCGCCTTAACCTCAGGGGGCTATGGCTACACCTTC.

CDR3: CASSPRQGATGELFF. In nucleotides, the CDR3 is TGCGCCAGCAGCCCGCGACAGGGCGCCACCGGGGAGCTGTTTTTT. The gene calls are TRBV4-1 and TRBJ2-2, with TRBD1 matching 7 bases. The V gene's germline CDR1 is MGHRA and CDR2 YSYEKL. This CDR3 contains 15 residues. V lost 4 bases, J lost 4 bases, and 6 bases stayed unmatched.

The chain uses TRBV28 and TRBJ2-2; D call uncertain. V was shortened by 3 bases and J by 6 bases, with 5 bases between the two germline ends. Looked up from germline, CDR1 is MDHEN and CDR2 is SYDVKM. This CDR3 comprises 12 residues. DNA of the CDR3: TGTGCCAGCAGTTTGTTATCCGGGGAGCTGTTTTTT. Protein sequence: CASSLLSGELFF.

The V and J genes are TRBV28 and TRBJ2-7; 9 positions agree with TRBD1. V gave up 7 bases and J gave up 3 bases; unmatched junction bases: 4. Germline V lookup: CDR1 MDHEN, CDR2 SYDVKM. The CDR3 has 13 residues. The CDR3 bases are TGTGCCAGCAACCCGGGACAGGGCTACGAGCAGTACGTC. Its protein is CASNPGQGYEQYV.

This chain joins TRBV6-5 and TRBJ2-7; 10 bases are a match to TRBD2. J lost 5 bases, V lost 8 bases, and 6 bases had no gene match. This CDR3 comprises 13 residues. CDR1 and CDR2 (germline): MNHEY, SVGAGI. Written as DNA, the CDR3 is TGTGCCAGCTCCAGCGGGGGGGCCAACGAGCAGTACGTC. Protein sequence: CASSSGGANEQYV.

The V call is TRBV19, the J call TRBJ2-1; D is uncertain. CDR3 size: 12 residues. V was trimmed by 2 bases and J by 7 bases, leaving 6 bases between them. CDR1 is LNHDA, CDR2 SQIVND, per germline (reference sequence). CDR3 sequence: CASSISANEQFF. DNA for the CDR3: TGTGCCAGTAGTATATCCGCGAATGAGCAGTTCTTC.